This T cell receptor (beta chain) was sequenced during a study of cytomegalovirus exposure and HLA in healthy donors. Study-wide background: Prior work identified 95 million to 120 million unique TCR beta sequences in around 170 million T cells.

Findings and limits, study-wide: Sequencing artifact likely explains a cluster of highly shared sequence variants.

PCR employed 60 Vbeta and 13 Jbeta primers. In the study's own analysis: Counted up in a later analysis, unique TCR beta chains came to some 75 million, with about 9.9 million shared. Clones were read by immunoSEQ multiplex PCR, and TCRdb kept only the in-frame ones, dropping some. That table is the source of V, J and clone size, and D and trimming were worked out from the DNA. This table holds over 200,000 clones, around four fifths found once. Germline-derived CDR1 and CDR2 are SGHTA and FQGNSA. This CDR3 is 14 amino acids long. J lost 4 bases, V lost 5 bases, and 7 bases had no gene match. Healthy bone marrow donors made up the cohort. As concerns this clone: Its target is unknown. Distinct nucleotide sequences in the sample also encode this CDR3.

This TCR was sampled from a woman aged 55 to 70 in good health and CMV-seropositive. What was sequenced was PBMCs. The V gene is TRBV7-2, the J gene TRBJ1-2, with TRBD1 identical over 7 bases. In DNA, the CDR3 is TGTGCCAGCAGCATGGACAGGTCACGCTATGGCTACACCTTC. This encodes CASSMDRSRYGYTF.